This T cell receptor beta chain is drawn from a study of cytomegalovirus exposure and HLA in healthy donors. General observations from the study: Most TCR beta V segments were productive about 90% or about 30% of the time in an earlier analysis.

With respect to this clone: No antigen is known for it.

The PCR had 60 Vbeta and 13 Jbeta primers. The protocol was immunoSEQ multiplex PCR, while the TCRdb copy is restricted to in-frame clones and leaves out a portion. The data show some 130,000 clones, with around three quarters seen just once and around 3% held by the top ten. The CDR3 covers 18 residues. Specimen: PBMCs. V and J are TRBV7-5 and TRBJ2-5; the table's D gene call, TRBD2, was not cross checked with the DNA. TRBV7-5 is noted as a pseudogene. This TCR derives from a man aged 35 to 55 in good health and CMV-seronegative. Here the CDR3 DNA reads TGTGCCAGAAGCTTAGCTCTCCGAGTAGCGGGGACCAAAGAGACCCAGTACTTC. As protein: CARSLALRVAGTKETQYF.